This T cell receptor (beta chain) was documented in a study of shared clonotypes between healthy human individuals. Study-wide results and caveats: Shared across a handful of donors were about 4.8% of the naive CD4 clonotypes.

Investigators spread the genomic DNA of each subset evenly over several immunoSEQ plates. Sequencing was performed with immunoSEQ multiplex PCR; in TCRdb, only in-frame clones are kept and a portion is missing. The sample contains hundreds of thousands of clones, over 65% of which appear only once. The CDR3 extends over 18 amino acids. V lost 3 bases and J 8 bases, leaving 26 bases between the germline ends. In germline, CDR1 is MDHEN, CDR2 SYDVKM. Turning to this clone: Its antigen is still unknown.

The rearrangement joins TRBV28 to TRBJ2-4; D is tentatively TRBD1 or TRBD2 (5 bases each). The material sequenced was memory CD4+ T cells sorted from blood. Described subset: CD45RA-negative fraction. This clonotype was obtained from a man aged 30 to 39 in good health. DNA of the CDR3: TGTGCCAGCAGTTTCACAAAGTTGTGGGACCCTAGCCGGGACATTCAGTACTTC. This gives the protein CASSFTKLWDPSRDIQYF. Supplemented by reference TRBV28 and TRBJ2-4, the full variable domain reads DVKVTQSSRYLVKRTGEKVFLECVQDMDHENMFWYRQDPGLGLRLIYFSYDVKMKEKGDIPEGYSVSREKKERFSLILESASTNQTSMYLCASSFTKLWDPSRDIQYFGAGTRLSVL.